The rows below give T cell receptor beta chains drawn from one sample of a study of immune evolution from preneoplasia to lung adenocarcinoma. TCRdb's copy holds only in-frame clones and misses some; the assay was immunoSEQ multiplex PCR. This table holds several thousand clones, approximately 85% found once. The specimen was FFPE atypical adenomatous hyperplasia tissue from the lung. The receptor source for this set is a person aged 65-85 years with lung adenocarcinoma. Both conserved end residues are part of each CDR3.

>14|TRBV4-1|TRBJ2-7
CASSQGRDLRLQYF
>15|TRBV11-1|TRBJ2-7
CASTESRGHSYEQYF
>12|TRBV2|TRBJ2-1
CASSEEHNEQFF
>15|TRBV14|TRBJ1-1
CASSSYHRGNTEAFF
>16|TRBV28|TRBJ2-4
CASSTPGGIAKNIQYF
>14|TRBV7-6|TRBJ2-7
CASSFRWGNYEQYF
>14|TRBV2|TRBJ2-3
CASSGGPSTDTQYF
>17|TRBV19|TRBJ1-5
CASSPRTSPLSNQPQHF
>13|TRBV7-2|TRBJ2-5
CASSLVVRETQYF
>13|TRBV5-6|TRBJ2-5
CASSLGLGETQYF
>13|TRBV30|TRBJ1-2
CAWSSVSNYGYTF
>16|TRBV7-2|TRBJ2-5
CASSLVLAGGRETQYF
>13|TRBV6-5|TRBJ2-5
CASSYPGVETQYF
>15|TRBV11-3|TRBJ2-1
CASSPPGQGAREQFF
>14|TRBV5-4|TRBJ1-5
CASYRGAGNQPQHF
>13|TRBV11-3|TRBJ1-1
CASSSIVGTEAFF
>14|TRBV28|TRBJ2-7
CASSETGGSYEQYF
>13|TRBV18|TRBJ2-3
CASSPSGGDTQYF
>14|TRBV10-2|TRBJ2-7
CASSDVGGSYEQYF
>12|TRBV7-9|TRBJ2-7
CASSLFGYEQYF
>15|TRBV11-3|TRBJ2-5
CASSKTGGGQETQYF
>13|TRBV11-2|TRBJ2-3
CASSPGGTDTQYF
>15|TRBV4-2|TRBJ1-3
CASSQEDRAGNTIYF
>15|TRBV4-1|TRBJ2-3
CASASGRGGADTQYF
>12|TRBV5-1|TRBJ2-7
CASSLVGYEQYF
>15|TRBV18|TRBJ2-5
CASSHYRMEGETQYF
>15|TRBV19|TRBJ1-2
CASSTKTQMIGGYTF
>14|TRBV6-5|TRBJ2-5
CASSYKDSQETQYF
>15|TRBV19|TRBJ1-2
CASSIKDRGLAGYTF
>14|TRBV21-1|TRBJ2-7
CASSKEGGDYEQYF
>15|TRBV15|TRBJ1-1
CATSREGQLNTEAFF
>13|TRBV29-1|TRBJ2-5
CSVEAGVEETQYF
>13|TRBV19|TRBJ2-3
CASSIGWPDTQYF
>11|TRBV15|TRBJ2-1
CATRTLNEQFF
>16|TRBV9|TRBJ2-2
CASSASTGINTGELFF
>16|TRBV5-8|TRBJ2-2
CASTRRGQTYTGELFF
>15|TRBV5-1|TRBJ2-1
CASSLGQPLYNEQFF
>14|TRBV30|TRBJ1-4
CAWSVWGRFEKLFF
>14|TRBV29-1|TRBJ2-4
CSVYRDRGKNIQYF
>15|TRBV2|TRBJ2-3
CASRPRLAGTDTQYF
>20|TRBV5-1|TRBJ2-5
CASSIGLAGGSTHLQETQYF
>14|TRBV5-1|TRBJ2-1
CASSLTKNYNEQFF
>17|TRBV9|TRBJ1-1
CASSVRPGQGPSTEAFF
>13|TRBV18|TRBJ2-1
CASSRGQFNEQFF
>17|TRBV7-3|TRBJ2-2
CASSLTTGGWNTGELFF
>17|TRBV11-2|TRBJ2-1
CASSQHGGDSRRNEQFF
>17|TRBV11-2|TRBJ1-3
CASSLPVYGLPPYTIYF
>16|TRBV5-1|TRBJ2-2
CASSLADGSRTGELFF
>12|TRBV25-1|TRBJ2-7
CASSELGNEQYF
>13|TRBV6-4|TRBJ2-3
CASSAGGTDTQYF
>13|TRBV28|TRBJ1-4
CASIKRVNEKLFF
>11|TRBV10-2|TRBJ2-5
CATGQIETQYF
>15|TRBV10-3|TRBJ2-2
CAISEERELTGELFF
>13|TRBV18|TRBJ2-1
CASSPDRYNEQFF
>15|TRBV29-1|TRBJ1-2
CSVEDLGGQRYGYTF
>15|TRBV6-1|TRBJ2-1
CASSELAGSYNEQFF
>13|TRBV7-9|TRBJ1-2
CASSSSLEGGYTF